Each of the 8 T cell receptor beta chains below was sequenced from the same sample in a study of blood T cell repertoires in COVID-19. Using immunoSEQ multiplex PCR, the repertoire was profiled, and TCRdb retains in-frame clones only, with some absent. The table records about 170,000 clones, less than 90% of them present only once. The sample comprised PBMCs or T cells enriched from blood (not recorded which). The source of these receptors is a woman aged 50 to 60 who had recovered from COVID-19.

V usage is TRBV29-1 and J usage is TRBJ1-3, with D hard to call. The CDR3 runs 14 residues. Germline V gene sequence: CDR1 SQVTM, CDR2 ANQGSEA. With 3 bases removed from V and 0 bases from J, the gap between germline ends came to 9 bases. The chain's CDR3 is CSVDSASSGNTIYF. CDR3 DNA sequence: TGCAGCGTTGATTCCGCGAGCTCTGGAAACACCATATATTTT.

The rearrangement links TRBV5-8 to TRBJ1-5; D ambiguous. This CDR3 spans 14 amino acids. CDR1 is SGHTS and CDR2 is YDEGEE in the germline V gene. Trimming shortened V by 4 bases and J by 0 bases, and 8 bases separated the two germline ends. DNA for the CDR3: TGTGCCAGCAGCCCGATCTATAGCAATCAGCCCCAGCATTTT. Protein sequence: CASSPIYSNQPQHF.

The CDR3 DNA reads TGCGCCAGCAGCGTAGTGACTAGCGGGGAATTGACCGGGGAGCTGTTTTTT. Translated, it gives CASSVVTSGELTGELFF. The chain combines TRBV5-1 with TRBJ2-2; 11 bases are a match to TRBD2. CDR3 size: 17 residues. The J segment lost 5 bases and the V segment lost 4 bases, leaving 10 bases of the junction unmatched. From germline, CDR1 is SGHRS and CDR2 YFSETQ.

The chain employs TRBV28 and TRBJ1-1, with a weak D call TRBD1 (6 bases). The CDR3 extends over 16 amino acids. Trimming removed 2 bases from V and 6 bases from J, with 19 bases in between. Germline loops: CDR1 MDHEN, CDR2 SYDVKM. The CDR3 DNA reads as TGTGCCAGCAGTTTAGGCGCGGCAGGGGATAACGCTGAAGCTTTCTTT. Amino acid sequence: CASSLGAAGDNAEAFF.

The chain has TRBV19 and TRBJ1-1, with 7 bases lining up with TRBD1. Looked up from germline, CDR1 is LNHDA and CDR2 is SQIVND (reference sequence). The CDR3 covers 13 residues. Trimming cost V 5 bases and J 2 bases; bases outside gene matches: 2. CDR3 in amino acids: CASSWDRNTEAFF. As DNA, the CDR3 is TGTGCCAGTAGTTGGGACAGAAACACTGAAGCTTTCTTT. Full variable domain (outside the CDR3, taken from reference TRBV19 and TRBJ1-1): DGGITQSPKYLFRKEGQNVTLSCEQNLNHDAMYWYRQDPGQGLRLIYYSQIVNDFQKGDIAEGYSVSREKKESFPLTVTSAQKNPTAFYLCASSWDRNTEAFFGQGTRLTVV.

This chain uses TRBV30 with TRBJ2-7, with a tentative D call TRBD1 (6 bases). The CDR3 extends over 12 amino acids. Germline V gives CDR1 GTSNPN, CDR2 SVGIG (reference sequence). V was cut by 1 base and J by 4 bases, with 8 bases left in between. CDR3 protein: CAWSAQGYEQYV. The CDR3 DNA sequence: TGTGCCTGGAGTGCCCAGGGGTACGAGCAGTACGTC.

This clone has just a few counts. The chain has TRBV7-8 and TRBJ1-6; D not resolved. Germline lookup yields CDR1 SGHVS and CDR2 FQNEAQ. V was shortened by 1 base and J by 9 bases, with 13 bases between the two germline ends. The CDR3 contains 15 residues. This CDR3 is CASSLGQFPGSPLHF. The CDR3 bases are TGTGCCAGCAGCTTAGGTCAGTTCCCGGGTTCACCCCTCCACTTT.

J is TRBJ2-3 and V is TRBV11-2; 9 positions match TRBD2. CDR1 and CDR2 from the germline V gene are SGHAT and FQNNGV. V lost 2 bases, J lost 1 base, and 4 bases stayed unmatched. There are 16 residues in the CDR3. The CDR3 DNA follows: TGTGCCAGCAGCTTAATAGCGGGAGTTGGCACAGATACGCAGTATTTT. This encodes CASSLIAGVGTDTQYF. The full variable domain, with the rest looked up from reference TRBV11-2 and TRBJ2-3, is EAGVAQSPRYKIIEKRQSVAFWCNPISGHATLYWYQQILGQGPKLLIQFQNNGVVDDSQLPKDRFSAERLKGVDSTLKIQPAKLEDSAVYLCASSLIAGVGTDTQYFGPGTRLTVL.